A single sample is the source of the 28 T cell receptor beta chains below, sequenced in a study of Graves' ophthalmopathy and Graves' hyperthyroidism. Amplified TCR beta CDR3 regions were obtained using RNA transcripts as template. The library came from an HTBI-primed first-round RT-PCR and a second-round multiplex PCR. In TCRdb, the multiplex PCR reads were re-called with MiXCR into one record per CDR3 protein. The sample contains around 600,000 distinct CDR3 sequences, over 40% of which appear only once. Material for sequencing was peripheral blood. The receptors shown here come from an adult man with Graves' ophthalmopathy.

This clonotype was seen many times. This chain joins TRBV7-2 and TRBJ1-2; no definite D call. Germline values: CDR1 SGHTA, CDR2 FQGNSA. The CDR3 contains 15 residues. Trimming left V 5 bases short and J 4 bases short, with 17 bases between. Here the CDR3 DNA reads TGTGCCAGCAGCCTTCCTCCTATGACTATCTATGGCTACACCTTC. As protein: CASSLPPMTIYGYTF.

Regarding this clonotype: Just one base apart from a much larger clone, this may be a read error. This chain joins TRBV9 and TRBJ2-2; D possibly corresponds to TRBD2 (5 bases). Germline V gives CDR1 SGDLS, CDR2 YYNGEE. Trimming took off 1 base at V and 4 bases at J, with 11 bases between the two ends. The CDR3 loop spans 15 amino acids. The CDR3 sequence: CASSVLASSTGELFF. The DNA for the CDR3 is TGTGCCAGCAGCGTACTAGCCTCGAGCACCGGGGAGCTGTTTTTT.

The chain employs TRBV15 and TRBJ2-6, with D perhaps TRBD1 (5 bases). CDR1 LNHNV and CDR2 YYDKDF come from the germline V gene (reference sequence). Trimming took off 5 bases at V and 0 bases at J, with 8 bases between the two ends. The CDR3 length is 15 residues. The CDR3 DNA follows: TGTGCCACCAGCGGGCAGGGCTCTGGGGCCAACGTCCTGACTTTC. Protein product: CATSGQGSGANVLTF. The variable domain in full, with the rest retrieved from reference TRBV15 and TRBJ2-6, is DAMVIQNPRYQVTQFGKPVTLSCSQTLNHNVMYWYQQKSSQAPKLLFHYYDKDFNNEADTPDNFQSRRPNTSFCFLDIRSPGLGDTAMYLCATSGQGSGANVLTFGAGSRLTVL.

Comments on this clonotype: Since a much larger clone is just one base distant, this may be a read error. The chain combines TRBV5-5 with TRBJ1-2; the match to TRBD1 covers 7 bases. The CDR3 runs to 13 residues. The V gene's germline CDR1 is SGHKS and CDR2 YYEKEE (reference sequence). CDR3 amino acids: CTSSLLQGTGYTF. CDR3 DNA: TGTACCAGCAGCTTACTACAGGGGACTGGCTACACCTTC.

V and J are TRBV5-1 and TRBJ2-3, with TRBD2 identical over 11 bases. V lost 2 bases and J lost 1; bases outside the gene matches: 3. CDR3 length equals 16 residues. Germline V lookup: CDR1 SGHRS, CDR2 YFSETQ. The DNA of the CDR3 is TGCGCCAGCAGCTTTCTAGCGGGGGGCGGCACAGATACGCAGTATTTT. Translated, it gives CASSFLAGGGTDTQYF.

This clonotype occurred many times. The J gene is TRBJ1-6, the V gene TRBV10-3; 7 bases fit TRBD1. CDR3 length: 15 amino acids. V was clipped by 3 bases and J by 7 bases; unmatched bases: 6. CDR1 and CDR2 (germline): ENHRY, SYGVKD. CDR3 protein: CAISDNRGLNSPLHF. CDR3 nucleotide sequence: TGTGCCATCAGTGATAACAGGGGTCTGAATTCACCCCTCCACTTT.

Many counts were recorded for this clonotype. This chain uses TRBV7-2 with TRBJ2-7, with 8 bases aligning to TRBD2. Germline trimming cut 5 bases from V and 1 base from J; bases unmatched to any gene: 10. The CDR3 loop spans 16 amino acids. Germline-derived CDR1 and CDR2 are SGHTA and FQGNSA. The chain's CDR3 is CASSQVVAGLSYEQYF. CDR3 DNA sequence: TGTGCCAGCAGCCAAGTGGTAGCGGGGTTATCCTACGAGCAGTACTTC.

The chain links TRBV9 to TRBJ2-7, with D perhaps TRBD1 (5 bases). Trimming stripped 4 bases from V and 2 bases from J, with 16 bases between. This CDR3 region has 15 residues. Per germline, CDR1 SGDLS and CDR2 YYNGEE. CDR3 amino acids: CASSISGQGPYEQYF. For the CDR3, the DNA is TGTGCCAGCAGCATATCAGGACAAGGCCCCTACGAGCAGTACTTC.

V is TRBV5-6 and J is TRBJ2-5; D might be TRBD2 (5 bases). This CDR3 has 13 amino acids. V was shortened by 5 bases and J by 6 bases, with 14 bases between the two germline ends. Germline assignment: CDR1 SGHDT and CDR2 YYEEEE. CDR3 loop: CASRADRWKTQYF. The CDR3 bases are TGTGCCAGCAGAGCGGACCGGTGGAAGACCCAGTACTTC.

This clonotype appeared a few times. This chain joins TRBV12-3 or TRBV12-4 and TRBJ2-6; D gene ambiguous. The CDR3 is 14 residues long. V was clipped by 7 bases and J by 0 bases, with 7 bases between them. CDR3 in amino acids: CASNSASGANVLTF. The CDR3 bases are TGTGCCAGCAATTCGGCCTCTGGGGCCAACGTCCTGACTTTC.

This clonotype was observed a handful of times. The chain links TRBV9 to TRBJ1-3; TRBD1 is a possible D gene (5 bases). The CDR3 is made up of 14 amino acids. In germline, CDR1 is SGDLS, CDR2 YYNGEE. With 0 bases removed from V and 4 bases from J, the gap between germline ends came to 8 bases. The CDR3 coding sequence is TGTGCCAGCAGCGTAGGGGGGGGGGGAAACACCATATATTTT. Translated: CASSVGGGGNTIYF. Full variable domain (remainder filled in from reference TRBV9 and TRBJ1-3): DSGVTQTPKHLITATGQRVTLRCSPRSGDLSVYWYQQSLDQGLQFLIQYYNGEERAKGNILERFSAQQFPDLHSELNLSSLELGDSALYFCASSVGGGGNTIYFGEGSWLTVV.

V and J are TRBV7-8 and TRBJ1-5, with a weak D call TRBD1 (5 bases). CDR3 length equals 13 residues. V lost 6 bases and J lost 1, with 7 bases in between. CDR1 and CDR2 from the germline V gene are SGHVS and FQNEAQ. The CDR3 sequence is CASRQASNQPQHF. CDR3 DNA sequence: TGTGCCAGCAGACAGGCGAGCAATCAGCCCCAGCATTTT.

This clonotype has a handful of counts. The chain uses TRBV12-3 or TRBV12-4 and TRBJ1-2; TRBD1 is a possible D gene (5 bases). CDR3 length: 14 amino acids. With 2 bases removed from V and 1 base from J, the gap between germline ends came to 8 bases. In DNA form, the CDR3 reads TGTGCCAGCAGTTTACAGGGCTTTAACTATGGCTACACCTTC. Translated: CASSLQGFNYGYTF.

This chain uses TRBV7-2 with TRBJ2-3; the D gene could be TRBD1 or TRBD2 (6 bases each). The CDR3 has 15 amino acids. From germline, CDR1 is SGHTA and CDR2 FQGNSA. The V end lost 4 bases, the J end lost 5 bases, and 16 bases lay between the germline ends. CDR3 region: CASSSSGAGQDTQYF. Here the CDR3 DNA reads TGTGCCAGCAGCTCATCGGGGGCTGGGCAAGATACGCAGTATTTT.

There are many counts of this clonotype. This chain connects TRBV12-3 or TRBV12-4 to TRBJ1-1; D uncertain. Deletions cut 8 bases from V and 7 bases from J, with 11 bases between. The CDR3 totals 11 residues. The chain's CDR3 is CASLYGGEAFF. The CDR3 DNA is TGTGCCAGCCTTTATGGTGGTGAAGCTTTCTTT.

This clonotype was counted between two and nine times. This sequence joins TRBV20-1 and TRBJ2-5; 14 nucleotides align to TRBD2. Germline V CDR1 and CDR2: DFQATT, SNEGSKA (reference sequence). CDR3 size: 15 residues. V trimming: 6 bases; J trimming: 1 base; junction bases outside the gene matches: 4. CDR3 DNA sequence: TGCAGTGCCAGGACTAGCGGGAGGTCCCAAGAGACCCAGTACTTC. This sequence encodes CSARTSGRSQETQYF.

This clonotype was seen repeatedly, ten times or more. The J gene is TRBJ1-1, the V gene TRBV11-1; TRBD1 matches at 7 bases. V lost 4 bases to trimming and J lost 10 bases; unmatched junction nucleotides: 3. The CDR3 runs 11 residues. Germline CDR1 reads SGHAT; CDR2 reads FQDESV (reference sequence). CDR3 sequence: CASSSGQAAFF. The CDR3 coding sequence is TGTGCCAGCAGCTCAGGACAGGCAGCTTTCTTT.

This clonotype was counted ten times or more. The chain combines TRBV12-3 or TRBV12-4 with TRBJ1-5; possibly TRBD1 for D (6 bases). V was shortened by 6 bases and J by 2 bases, with 11 bases between the two germline ends. The length of the CDR3 is 14 residues. Here the CDR3 reads CASSLQGGNQPQHF. CDR3 bases: TGTGCCAGCAGCTTACAGGGAGGCAATCAGCCCCAGCATTTT.

Of note for this clonotype: No conserved phenylalanine or tryptophan ends this CDR3, so it is likely a read error. The DNA is left out, because the CDR3 cannot be placed on it with certainty; the CDR3 is given as TCRdb lists it. The chain links TRBV10-3 to TRBJ1-1. Ends included, the CDR3 has 8 residues. The germline V gene encodes CDR1 ENHRY and CDR2 SYGVKD. The CDR3 loop is CAIKRAIS.

In regard to this clonotype: This may come from a read error, since a much larger clone is one base off. The chain is built from TRBV25-1 and TRBJ1-2; tentatively, D is TRBD1 (5 bases). The CDR3 is 14 amino acids. The germline gives CDR1 MGHDK, CDR2 SYGVNS. CDR3 sequence (DNA): TGCGCCAGCAGCCAAGATTGGCAGGGACGTGGCTACGCCTTC. Encoded protein: CASSQDWQGRGYAF.

This clonotype was counted at least ten times. The chain has TRBV15 and TRBJ1-1; D uncertain. Trimming pared 0 bases from V and 4 bases from J, leaving 9 bases between. Germline CDR1 and CDR2: LNHNV and YYDKDF (reference sequence). The CDR3 runs 14 residues. CDR3 amino acids: CATSRDRVVTEAFF. The CDR3 DNA follows: TGTGCCACCAGCAGAGATCGAGTTGTCACTGAAGCTTTCTTT. Full variable domain (missing parts from reference TRBV15 and TRBJ1-1): DAMVIQNPRYQVTQFGKPVTLSCSQTLNHNVMYWYQQKSSQAPKLLFHYYDKDFNNEADTPDNFQSRRPNTSFCFLDIRSPGLGDTAMYLCATSRDRVVTEAFFGQGTRLTVV.

This clonotype has just a few counts. The V gene is TRBV12-3 or TRBV12-4, the J gene TRBJ1-4; perhaps TRBD1 as D (6 bases). Trimming shortened V by 0 bases and J by 6 bases, and 11 bases separated the two germline ends. This CDR3 spans 15 amino acids. The CDR3 sequence: CASSLARGRYEKLFF. The CDR3 DNA is TGTGCCAGCAGTTTAGCCAGGGGTCGGTATGAAAAACTGTTTTTT.

There are many counts of this clonotype. This chain joins TRBV5-1 and TRBJ1-2; weak D call: TRBD1 (5 bases). Trimming removed 5 bases at V and 2 bases at J, with 10 bases between. The germline CDR1 and CDR2 sequences are SGHRS and YFSETQ. This CDR3 comprises 13 residues. CDR3 sequence: CASRLQENYGYTF. The CDR3 region has the DNA TGCGCCAGCAGATTACAGGAGAACTATGGCTACACCTTC.

This clonotype has more than one count but fewer than ten. The genes are TRBV7-2 and TRBJ2-7; D call uncertain. The germline gives CDR1 SGHTA, CDR2 FQGNSA. The CDR3 sequence is 13 residues long. Trimming removed 4 bases at V and 6 bases at J, with 13 bases between. The CDR3 coding sequence is TGTGCCAGCAGCTCCGCCGCGCATAGCGAGCAGTACTTC. This gives the protein CASSSAAHSEQYF.

The V call is TRBV5-1, the J call TRBJ1-1; D perhaps matches TRBD1 (5 bases). The CDR3 runs to 13 residues. The V end was cut by 5 bases, the J end by 9 bases, with 17 bases between. Germline values: CDR1 SGHRS, CDR2 YFSETQ. CDR3: CASRTTGTDKAFF. DNA for the CDR3: TGCGCCAGCAGAACAACCGGGACGGATAAAGCTTTCTTT.

J is TRBJ1-2 and V is TRBV19, with unresolved D. Germline CDR1 is LNHDA and CDR2 is SQIVND (reference sequence). This CDR3 comprises 12 residues. Trimming took 6 bases from V and 7 from J, leaving 12 bases between them. CDR3 DNA: TGTGCCAGTAGCGACATACCGGCTGGCTACACCTTC. Its translation: CASSDIPAGYTF. Full variable domain (missing parts from reference TRBV19 and TRBJ1-2): DGGITQSPKYLFRKEGQNVTLSCEQNLNHDAMYWYRQDPGQGLRLIYYSQIVNDFQKGDIAEGYSVSREKKESFPLTVTSAQKNPTAFYLCASSDIPAGYTFGSGTRLTVV.

This clonotype came up a few times. J is TRBJ2-5 and V is TRBV6-5; possibly TRBD1 for D (8 bases). V lost 2 bases and J 4 bases, leaving 14 bases between the germline ends. CDR1 MNHEY and CDR2 SVGAGI come from the germline V gene. CDR3 size: 15 residues. CDR3 bases: TGTGCCAGCAGTTACAGACAGGGGAGGGTAGAGACCCAGTACTTC. Its translation: CASSYRQGRVETQYF.

The sample holds many counts of this clonotype. The chain employs TRBV10-3 and TRBJ2-5; perhaps TRBD1 as D (5 bases). The CDR3 covers 14 residues. V was shortened by 9 bases and J by 2 bases, with 16 bases between the two germline ends. Germline V CDR1 and CDR2: ENHRY, SYGVKD. CDR3 protein: CAMAGQGTQETQYF. CDR3 bases: TGTGCCATGGCCGGACAAGGCACACAAGAGACCCAGTACTTC.